This entry lists 30 T cell receptor beta chains sequenced from one sample in a study of blood T cell repertoires in COVID-19. The table came from immunoSEQ multiplex PCR; TCRdb's copy has only in-frame clones and leaves some out. The table shows some 290,000 clones, with just over 90% occurring only once. Sequencing was done on a sample of PBMCs or T cells enriched from blood (not recorded which). These receptors came from a woman aged 40 to 50 with acute COVID-19.

This clone was seen a single time. The chain is built from TRBV10-2 and TRBJ2-4, with TRBD1 identical over 10 bases. J lost 1 base, V lost 4 bases, and 4 bases had no gene match. The germline gives CDR1 WSHSY, CDR2 SAAADI. This CDR3 comprises 16 residues. CDR3 sequence: CASSGGQGVAKNIQYF. CDR3 coding DNA: TGCGCCAGCAGTGGTGGACAGGGGGTGGCCAAAAACATTCAGTACTTC.

V and J are TRBV5-6 and TRBJ1-6; D remains unclear. Germline CDR1 is SGHDT and CDR2 is YYEEEE. The CDR3 has 17 residues. Trimming shortened V by 1 base and J by 3 bases, and 14 bases separated the two germline ends. The CDR3 here is CASSLRLVRSYNSPLHF. The CDR3 nucleotides are TGTGCCAGCAGCTTGCGTCTCGTAAGGAGCTATAATTCACCCCTCCACTTT.

The V gene is TRBV15, the J gene TRBJ2-1; D is unclear. V lost 0 bases and J 1 base, leaving 10 bases between the germline ends. Germline V CDR1 and CDR2: LNHNV, YYDKDF (reference sequence). The CDR3 spans 16 residues. The CDR3 bases are TGTGCCACCAGCAGAGATCACGGGTTGTCCTACAATGAGCAGTTCTTC. Translated: CATSRDHGLSYNEQFF.

The chain has TRBV28 and TRBJ2-7; 8 positions agree with TRBD1. The CDR3 is 14 residues long. After removal of 7 bases from V and 2 bases from J, the junction contained 7 bases not matched to a gene. Germline-derived CDR1 and CDR2 are MDHEN and SYDVKM. The CDR3 DNA follows: TGTGCCAGCACCAAGGACAGGGCTCCCTACGAGCAGTACTTC. Translation: CASTKDRAPYEQYF.

The rearrangement joins TRBV19 to TRBJ2-2; TRBD2 matches at 9 bases. CDR1 is LNHDA and CDR2 is SQIVND in the germline V gene (reference sequence). V lost 6 bases to trimming and J lost 7 bases; unmatched junction nucleotides: 3. The CDR3 runs to 13 residues. The CDR3 sequence is CASSRAGGGELFF. The CDR3 nucleotides read TGTGCCAGTAGCCGAGCGGGAGGCGGGGAGCTGTTTTTT.

The chain links TRBV7-9 to TRBJ2-2; D uncertain. V was cut by 6 bases and J by 7 bases, with 12 bases left in between. The CDR3 runs 13 residues. Germline V gene data show CDR1 as SEHNR and CDR2 as FQNEAQ (reference sequence). The CDR3 here is CASSLGSYGELFF. The CDR3 DNA reads TGTGCCAGCAGTCTAGGCTCCTACGGGGAGCTGTTTTTT.

J is TRBJ2-1 and V is TRBV2; D is possibly TRBD2 (5 bases). The length of the CDR3 is 15 residues. Trimming pared 3 bases from V and 4 bases from J, leaving 13 bases between. Per the germline V gene, CDR1 is SNHLY and CDR2 is FYNNEI. Here the CDR3 reads CASSELRGGYNEQFF. Written as DNA, the CDR3 is TGTGCCAGCAGTGAGTTGCGCGGAGGATACAATGAGCAGTTCTTC.

This clone appeared once. CDR3 sequence: CASRDSKRSGTGELFF. The CDR3 coding sequence is TGTGCCAGCCGGGACAGCAAGCGTAGCGGCACCGGGGAGCTGTTTTTT. The gene calls are TRBV27 and TRBJ2-2; tentative D call: TRBD1 (7 bases). Trimming cost V 8 bases and J 4 bases, with 20 bases left between them. CDR3 size: 16 residues. CDR1 MNHEY and CDR2 SMNVEV come from the germline V gene (reference sequence).

The chain combines TRBV21-1 with TRBJ1-5; TRBD1 is the table's D call, not checked against the DNA. TRBV21-1 is designated a pseudogene. This CDR3 comprises 14 residues. DNA of the CDR3: TGTGCCAGCCAGAACAGGGGCCTAAATCAGCCCCAGCATTTT. This codes for CASQNRGLNQPQHF.

The V call is TRBV7-9, the J call TRBJ1-5; D unclear. Germline V CDR1 and CDR2: SEHNR, FQNEAQ (reference sequence). Between the trimmed V and J ends, which lost 0 bases and 6 bases, there was a span of 6 bases. The CDR3 spans 13 residues. The CDR3 nucleotides read TGTGCCAGCAGCTTAGCAGAGGGTCAGCCCCAGCATTTT. Its translation: CASSLAEGQPQHF. Using reference TRBV7-9 and TRBJ1-5 for the parts outside the CDR3, the full variable domain is DTGVSQNPRHKITKRGQNVTFRCDPISEHNRLYWYRQTLGQGPEFLTYFQNEAQLEKSRLLSDRFSAERPKGSFSTLEIQRTEQGDSAMYLCASSLAEGQPQHFGDGTRLSIL.

This chain links TRBV30 with TRBJ2-3; 10 bases align to TRBD2. CDR1 and CDR2 from the germline V gene are GTSNPN and SVGIG (reference sequence). CDR3 length: 18 amino acids. V dropped 0 bases and J dropped 1; count of bases not matched to a gene: 10. The CDR3, as DNA: TGTGCCTGGAGTGTTCTGAGCGGGAGGGCCGTAGGCACAGATACGCAGTATTTT. Protein product: CAWSVLSGRAVGTDTQYF.

V is TRBV24-1 and J is TRBJ2-4; maybe TRBD1 (7 bases). The V end was cut by 4 bases, the J end by 9 bases, with 15 bases between. The length of the CDR3 is 14 residues. Germline CDR1 and CDR2: KGHDR and SFDVKD. CDR3 amino acids: CATSDPGQGGIQYF. The CDR3 DNA follows: TGTGCCACCAGTGACCCCGGGCAGGGGGGCATTCAGTACTTC.

The gene calls are TRBV5-4 and TRBJ2-7; the D is unclear. Trimming stripped 6 bases from V and 1 base from J, with 17 bases between. Germline loops: CDR1 SGHNT, CDR2 YYREEE (reference sequence). The CDR3 totals 15 residues. CDR3 loop: CASTSPRVVSYEQYF. Written as DNA, the CDR3 is TGTGCCAGCACCTCACCCCGTGTAGTTTCCTACGAGCAGTACTTC.

J is TRBJ1-6 and V is TRBV10-3; 7 bases are shared with TRBD1. The CDR3 spans 13 residues. The germline V gene encodes CDR1 ENHRY and CDR2 SYGVKD. With V trimmed by 3 bases and J by 10 bases, 3 bases remained unmatched. The CDR3 DNA follows: TGTGCCATCAGTGAAACAGGGGACTCACCCCTCCACTTT. This sequence encodes CAISETGDSPLHF.

This chain links TRBV9 with TRBJ1-2; D perhaps matches TRBD1 (6 bases). The CDR3 spans 11 residues. Trimming left V 6 bases short and J 14 bases short, with 17 bases between. Germline assignment: CDR1 SGDLS and CDR2 YYNGEE. CDR3 DNA: TGTGCCAGCACGCGACAGGCATACATGACCTTC. Translating gives CASTRQAYMTF.

This chain connects TRBV12-5 to TRBJ2-2; 7 bases are a match to TRBD2. The CDR3 has 14 amino acids. With 6 bases clipped from V and 3 bases from J, the junction kept 4 bases outside the gene matches. Germline lookup yields CDR1 LGHNT and CDR2 FRNRAP. This CDR3 is CASGLAGHTGELFF. The DNA of the CDR3 is TGTGCTAGTGGCTTAGCGGGCCACACCGGGGAGCTGTTTTTT.

CDR3 sequence: CASSYSTGQGFSPLHF. CDR3 in DNA: TGTGCCAGCAGTTACTCGACAGGACAGGGTTTTTCACCCCTCCACTTT. J is TRBJ1-6 and V is TRBV6-7; TRBD1 agrees at 8 bases. TRBV6-7 is annotated as an ORF whose role is uncertain. Trimming took 0 bases from V and 9 from J; bases not matched to a gene: 7. The CDR3 totals 16 residues.

This chain connects TRBV23-1 to TRBJ1-2, with D unclear. TRBV23-1 is marked as an open reading frame, function uncertain. This CDR3 has 16 amino acids. V lost 1 base to trimming and J lost 8 bases, with 20 bases between them. The CDR3, as DNA: TGCGCCAGCAGTCAATGGAGGGAGGGATTGATAGGCGGCTACACCTTC. Its translation: CASSQWREGLIGGYTF.

V usage is TRBV15 and J usage is TRBJ2-1; 9 bases align to TRBD2. The V segment lost 3 bases and the J segment 4 bases; nucleotides outside the gene matches: 7. Germline V lookup: CDR1 LNHNV, CDR2 YYDKDF (reference sequence). The CDR3 totals 16 residues. CDR3 bases: TGTGCCACCAGCAGCCCCCCGCGGGGGGGATACAATGAGCAGTTCTTC. Its protein is CATSSPPRGGYNEQFF.

This clone appeared a single time. V and J are TRBV28 and TRBJ2-3, with TRBD1 matching over 11 bases. Trimming removed 5 bases from V and 2 bases from J; junction bases left unmatched: 9. Germline V CDR1 and CDR2: MDHEN, SYDVKM. CDR3 length equals 17 residues. The DNA for the CDR3 is TGTGCCAGCAGTGGGACAGGGGGGGACGCCGACACAGATACGCAGTATTTT. Protein: CASSGTGGDADTDTQYF.

Regarding this clone: A much larger clone differs from this one at a single base, so this may be a read error. The V call is TRBV27, the J call TRBJ2-3, with D unresolved. Trimming stripped 6 bases from V and 3 bases from J, with 7 bases between. From germline, CDR1 is MNHEY and CDR2 SMNVEV (reference sequence). The CDR3 consists of 12 residues. As DNA, the CDR3 is TGTGCCAGCAGCCCCGGTACAGATACGCAGTATTTT. Translation: CASSPGTDTQYF.

The chain recombines TRBV13 with TRBJ2-1, with D tentatively TRBD2 (5 bases). CDR3 size: 13 residues. CDR1 PRHDT and CDR2 FYEKMQ come from the germline V gene (reference sequence). Trimming took off 0 bases at V and 6 bases at J, with 6 bases between the two ends. CDR3 sequence reads: CASSLGGVNEQFF. The CDR3 coding sequence is TGTGCCAGCAGCTTAGGGGGAGTCAATGAGCAGTTCTTC.

The V call is TRBV6-2 or TRBV6-3, the J call TRBJ2-1; 9 bases are a match to TRBD2. Germline V gene data show CDR1 as MNHEY and CDR2 as SVGEGT. The V and J ends lost 5 bases and 7 bases, in that order; junction bases with no gene match: 9. There are 15 residues in the CDR3. The CDR3 loop is CASSAAGGPENEQFF. As DNA, the CDR3 is TGTGCCAGCAGTGCGGCGGGAGGGCCTGAGAATGAGCAGTTCTTC.

This rearrangement joins TRBV11-3 to TRBJ2-4, with D perhaps TRBD1 (6 bases). Germline lookup yields CDR1 SGHNT and CDR2 YENEEA. Trimming stripped 5 bases from V and 0 bases from J, with 11 bases between. This CDR3 has 15 residues. CDR3: CASSPRQVAKNIQYF. The CDR3 bases are TGTGCCAGCAGCCCAAGACAGGTAGCCAAAAACATTCAGTACTTC.

The chain combines TRBV5-5 with TRBJ2-7; 10 bases line up with TRBD1. The CDR3 covers 15 residues. Germline CDR1 is SGHKS and CDR2 is YYEKEE (reference sequence). V gave up 4 bases and J gave up 2 bases; unmatched junction bases: 6. The CDR3 region is CASSETGQGAYEQYF. CDR3 nucleotides: TGTGCCAGCAGCGAAACCGGACAGGGGGCCTACGAGCAGTACTTC.

The rearrangement uses TRBV7-9 and TRBJ2-5; the D is unclear. V lost 3 bases to trimming and J lost 4 bases, with 9 bases between them. The length of the CDR3 is 13 residues. Germline assignment: CDR1 SEHNR and CDR2 FQNEAQ (reference sequence). The CDR3, as DNA: TGTGCCAGCAGCTTGGGCAACCGAGAGACCCAGTACTTC. It encodes CASSLGNRETQYF.

The chain has TRBV30 and TRBJ1-4; D is unresolved. Germline V gives CDR1 GTSNPN, CDR2 SVGIG (reference sequence). Trimming left V 1 base short and J 5 bases short, with 14 bases between. The CDR3 is 15 amino acids. The chain's CDR3 is CAWSGYLLSNEKLFF. CDR3 coding DNA: TGTGCCTGGAGTGGCTACCTTCTCTCCAATGAAAAACTGTTTTTT.

J is TRBJ1-2 and V is TRBV19; perhaps TRBD1 as D (5 bases). CDR3 length equals 15 residues. Trimming removed 3 bases at V and 7 bases at J, with 18 bases between. The germline V gene encodes CDR1 LNHDA and CDR2 SQIVND (reference sequence). CDR3 residues: CASSMSGLRTGGYTF. The CDR3 DNA is TGTGCCAGTAGTATGTCGGGACTCCGAACCGGTGGCTACACCTTC.

The chain combines TRBV19 with TRBJ1-5, with TRBD1 as a possible D gene (5 bases). Germline assignment: CDR1 LNHDA and CDR2 SQIVND (reference sequence). The CDR3 consists of 17 residues. V dropped 8 bases and J dropped 3 bases, with 23 bases sitting between them. The CDR3, as DNA: TGTGCCAGTGACCCTCCCTCAGTCGGGGGGTACAATCAGCCCCAGCATTTT. It encodes CASDPPSVGGYNQPQHF.

The rearrangement joins TRBV5-8 to TRBJ2-4; D gene unclear. From germline, CDR1 is SGHTS and CDR2 YDEGEE. V was cut by 8 bases and J by 2 bases, with 14 bases left in between. The length of the CDR3 is 14 residues. CDR3: CASRLERTKNIQYF. CDR3 nucleotide sequence: TGTGCCAGTAGATTAGAGAGGACCAAAAACATTCAGTACTTC.